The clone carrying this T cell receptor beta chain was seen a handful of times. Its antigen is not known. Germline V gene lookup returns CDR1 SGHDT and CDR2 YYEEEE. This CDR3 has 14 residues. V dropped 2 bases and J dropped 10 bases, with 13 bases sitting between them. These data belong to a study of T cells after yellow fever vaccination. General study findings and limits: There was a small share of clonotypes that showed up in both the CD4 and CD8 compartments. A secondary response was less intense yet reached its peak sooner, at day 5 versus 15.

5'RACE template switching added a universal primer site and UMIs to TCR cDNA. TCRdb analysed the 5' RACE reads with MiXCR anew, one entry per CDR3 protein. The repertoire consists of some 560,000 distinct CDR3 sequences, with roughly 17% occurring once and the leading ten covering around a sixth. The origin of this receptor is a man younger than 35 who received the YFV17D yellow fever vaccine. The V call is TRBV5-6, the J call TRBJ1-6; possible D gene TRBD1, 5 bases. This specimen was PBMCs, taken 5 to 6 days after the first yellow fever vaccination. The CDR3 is CASSFIGATSPLHF. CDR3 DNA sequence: TGTGCCAGCAGCTTTATAGGGGCCACCTCACCCCTCCACTTT.